The rows below give T cell receptor beta chains drawn from one sample of a study of blood T cell repertoires in COVID-19. The method was immunoSEQ multiplex PCR; TCRdb's version includes in-frame clones alone and lacks a portion of them. Found here are a few hundred thousand clones, roughly 81% of them singletons; the top ten hold under 7%. Sequenced material: PBMCs or T cells enriched from blood (not recorded which). These receptor sequences come from a woman between 50 and 59 years old who had been exposed to COVID-19. Each CDR3 is given with its conserved first and last residue. A D gene is named only where the DNA matches it firmly. The listing skips clone size in some rows; elsewhere it reads once, few, many or a size class.

j_call: TRBJ1-5; d_call: .; clone_size: .; v_call: TRBV5-1; cdr3_length: 16; cdr3_nt: TGCGCCAGCAGCTTGGCAGGGATTGACGGCAATCAGCCCCAGCATTTT; cdr3_aa: CASSLAGIDGNQPQHF
j_call: TRBJ1-2; d_call: .; clone_size: .; v_call: TRBV12-5; cdr3_length: 13; cdr3_nt: TGTGCTAGTGGCCCAAACCCGGGGTGGAGATACACCTTC; cdr3_aa: CASGPNPGWRYTF
j_call: TRBJ2-1; d_call: .; clone_size: .; v_call: TRBV7-8; cdr3_length: 16; cdr3_nt: TGTGCCAGCAGCTACCCGGGACTCGCCGTGGGCAATGAGCAGTTCTTC; cdr3_aa: CASSYPGLAVGNEQFF
j_call: TRBJ1-1; d_call: .; clone_size: .; v_call: TRBV4-2; cdr3_length: 13; cdr3_nt: TGTGCCAGCAGCCAAGCCGAAGGGAGTGAAGCTTTCTTT; cdr3_aa: CASSQAEGSEAFF
j_call: TRBJ1-2; d_call: .; clone_size: once; v_call: TRBV19; cdr3_length: 12; cdr3_nt: TGTGCCAGTAGTGCGGTCCGGTATGGCTACACCTTC; cdr3_aa: CASSAVRYGYTF
j_call: TRBJ2-2; d_call: TRBD2; clone_size: .; v_call: TRBV11-1; cdr3_length: 16; cdr3_nt: TGTGCCAGCAGGGCGACTAGCGGGGTAGAATCCGGGGAGCTGTTTTTT; cdr3_aa: CASRATSGVESGELFF
j_call: TRBJ2-3; d_call: .; clone_size: .; v_call: TRBV7-2; cdr3_length: 15; cdr3_nt: TGTGCCAGCAGCTTAGTCAGAACCAGCACAGATACGCAGTATTTT; cdr3_aa: CASSLVRTSTDTQYF
j_call: TRBJ1-2; d_call: .; clone_size: once; v_call: TRBV15; cdr3_length: 15; cdr3_nt: TGTGCCACCAGCAGAGGTTCCACAGGGTTGGATGGCTACACCTTC; cdr3_aa: CATSRGSTGLDGYTF
j_call: TRBJ2-5; d_call: TRBD2; clone_size: once; v_call: TRBV30; cdr3_length: 13; cdr3_nt: TGTGCCTGGAGTCCAGGACTAGCTGAGACCCAGTACTTC; cdr3_aa: CAWSPGLAETQYF
j_call: TRBJ1-1; d_call: .; clone_size: .; v_call: TRBV7-8; cdr3_length: 13; cdr3_nt: TGTGCCAGCAGCTTAGATCGGAACACTGAAGCTTTCTTT; cdr3_aa: CASSLDRNTEAFF
j_call: TRBJ1-1; d_call: TRBD1; clone_size: .; v_call: TRBV7-9; cdr3_length: 15; cdr3_nt: TGTGCCAGCAGCGTCGGACAGGGGGCTAGTACTGAAGCTTTCTTT; cdr3_aa: CASSVGQGASTEAFF
j_call: TRBJ2-7; d_call: TRBD2; clone_size: .; v_call: TRBV6-5; cdr3_length: 15; cdr3_nt: TGTGCCAGCAGCCGACTAGCGGGGGTTTCCTACGAGCAGTACTTC; cdr3_aa: CASSRLAGVSYEQYF
j_call: TRBJ2-7; d_call: .; clone_size: .; v_call: TRBV11-2; cdr3_length: 13; cdr3_nt: TGTGCCAGCAGCTCCTCCCGGGACTCCCAAGCGTACTTC; cdr3_aa: CASSSSRDSQAYF
j_call: TRBJ1-4; d_call: .; clone_size: few; v_call: TRBV7-9; cdr3_length: 16; cdr3_nt: TGTGCCAGCAGCCCATATTGGGCAGGGCTTGGAGAAAAACTGTTTTTT; cdr3_aa: CASSPYWAGLGEKLFF
j_call: TRBJ1-4; d_call: .; clone_size: .; v_call: TRBV4-1; cdr3_length: 16; cdr3_nt: TGCGCCAGCAGCCAAGAATTGAGGCCCGGGGGTGAAAAACTGTTTTTT; cdr3_aa: CASSQELRPGGEKLFF
j_call: TRBJ2-6; d_call: TRBD1; clone_size: .; v_call: TRBV6-2/TRBV6-3; cdr3_length: 16; cdr3_nt: TGTGCCAGCAGTGGGGACAGGGGATCTGGGGCCAACGTCCTGACTTTC; cdr3_aa: CASSGDRGSGANVLTF
j_call: TRBJ2-7; d_call: .; clone_size: few; v_call: TRBV11-2; cdr3_length: 13; cdr3_nt: TGTGCCAGCAGTTTCCTTAGGGGCTACGAGCAGTACTTC; cdr3_aa: CASSFLRGYEQYF
j_call: TRBJ1-4; d_call: TRBD1; clone_size: few; v_call: TRBV15; cdr3_length: 16; cdr3_nt: TGTGCCACCAGCAGAGATTTAACGGACAGGAGTGAAAAACTGTTTTTT; cdr3_aa: CATSRDLTDRSEKLFF
j_call: TRBJ1-4; d_call: .; clone_size: once; v_call: TRBV28; cdr3_length: 13; cdr3_nt: TGTGCCAGCTTATCGGACAGAGGCGAAAAACTGTTTTTT; cdr3_aa: CASLSDRGEKLFF
j_call: TRBJ2-3; d_call: TRBD2; clone_size: .; v_call: TRBV6-2/TRBV6-3; cdr3_length: 16; cdr3_nt: TGTGCCAGCAGCCCAGGACTAGCGGGGGCTACAGATACGCAGTATTTT; cdr3_aa: CASSPGLAGATDTQYF
j_call: TRBJ2-1; d_call: TRBD2; clone_size: .; v_call: TRBV18; cdr3_length: 18; cdr3_nt: TGTGCCAGCTCACCACTCCTAGCGGGGGGGGAGACGTACAATGAGCAGTTCTTC; cdr3_aa: CASSPLLAGGETYNEQFF
j_call: TRBJ1-1; d_call: .; clone_size: .; v_call: TRBV28; cdr3_length: 13; cdr3_nt: TGTGCCAGCAGTCCTCAGGACCGGGGTCGGGCTTTCTTT; cdr3_aa: CASSPQDRGRAFF
j_call: TRBJ2-2; d_call: .; clone_size: .; v_call: TRBV11-2; cdr3_length: 13; cdr3_nt: TGTGCCAGCAGCTTGGGAGGTACCGGGGAGCTGTTTTTT; cdr3_aa: CASSLGGTGELFF
j_call: TRBJ1-5; d_call: .; clone_size: .; v_call: TRBV27; cdr3_length: 15; cdr3_nt: TGTGCCAGCAGTTATAGTGGTCCGGGGAATCAGCCCCAGCATTTT; cdr3_aa: CASSYSGPGNQPQHF
j_call: TRBJ1-1; d_call: TRBD1; clone_size: .; v_call: TRBV5-1; cdr3_length: 14; cdr3_nt: TGCGCCAGCAGCCTCCGGGACAGGAACACTGAAGCTTTCTTT; cdr3_aa: CASSLRDRNTEAFF
j_call: TRBJ2-3; d_call: TRBD2; clone_size: .; v_call: TRBV6-4; cdr3_length: 15; cdr3_nt: TGTGCCAGCAGCGAAGCGGGGGGAAACACAGATACGCAGTATTTT; cdr3_aa: CASSEAGGNTDTQYF
j_call: TRBJ2-2; d_call: .; clone_size: .; v_call: TRBV11-3; cdr3_length: 16; cdr3_nt: TGTGCCAGCAGCTTGGGGGGAGAGTCGAACACCGGGGAGCTGTTTTTT; cdr3_aa: CASSLGGESNTGELFF
j_call: TRBJ2-2; d_call: TRBD1; clone_size: .; v_call: TRBV5-1; cdr3_length: 15; cdr3_nt: TGCGCCAGCAGCTGGACAGGAGTCGGGACCGGGGAGCTGTTTTTT; cdr3_aa: CASSWTGVGTGELFF
j_call: TRBJ1-1; d_call: .; clone_size: .; v_call: TRBV28; cdr3_length: 14; cdr3_nt: TGTGCCAGCAGTCGTCCACAGGGGAACACTGAAGCTTTCTTT; cdr3_aa: CASSRPQGNTEAFF
j_call: TRBJ2-5; d_call: .; clone_size: .; v_call: TRBV7-9; cdr3_length: 14; cdr3_nt: TGTGCCAGCAGCTTAATTGAGGGCCCCGAGACCCAGTACTTC; cdr3_aa: CASSLIEGPETQYF
j_call: TRBJ1-1; d_call: TRBD1; clone_size: .; v_call: TRBV19; cdr3_length: 16; cdr3_nt: TGTGCCAGTAGTACGACAGGGGGCGTCGGGGACACTGAAGCTTTCTTT; cdr3_aa: CASSTTGGVGDTEAFF
j_call: TRBJ2-7; d_call: .; clone_size: .; v_call: TRBV27; cdr3_length: 16; cdr3_nt: TGTGCCAGCAGTTCAGGGGGGTCGCCAATTCTGGGAGAGCAGTACTTC; cdr3_aa: CASSSGGSPILGEQYF
j_call: TRBJ1-1; d_call: TRBD1; clone_size: .; v_call: TRBV18; cdr3_length: 16; cdr3_nt: TGTGCCAGCTCACCACGGACAGGGACGGGAGACACTGAAGCTTTCTTT; cdr3_aa: CASSPRTGTGDTEAFF
j_call: TRBJ2-2; d_call: TRBD2; clone_size: .; v_call: TRBV18; cdr3_length: 17; cdr3_nt: TGTGCCAGCTCCTTTTCGCCCGGGACTACGAACACCGGGGAGCTGTTTTTT; cdr3_aa: CASSFSPGTTNTGELFF
j_call: TRBJ1-1; d_call: TRBD1; clone_size: .; v_call: TRBV19; cdr3_length: 13; cdr3_nt: TGTGCCAGTATTCTCCGAGACAGGGGTGAAGCTTTCTTT; cdr3_aa: CASILRDRGEAFF
j_call: TRBJ2-5; d_call: TRBD2; clone_size: medium-sized; v_call: TRBV25-1; cdr3_length: 14; cdr3_nt: TGTGCCAGCAGTGGGTCGCACGGGGGGGAGACCCAGTACTTC; cdr3_aa: CASSGSHGGETQYF
j_call: TRBJ1-1; d_call: TRBD1; clone_size: many; v_call: TRBV7-3; cdr3_length: 14; cdr3_nt: TGTGCCAGCAGCTTATGGCAGGGGGCGGGTGAAGCTTTCTTT; cdr3_aa: CASSLWQGAGEAFF
j_call: TRBJ1-2; d_call: TRBD1; clone_size: .; v_call: TRBV5-1; cdr3_length: 16; cdr3_nt: TGCGCCAGCAGCCCAGGCCCGGGACAGGTTTTTTATGGCTACACCTTC; cdr3_aa: CASSPGPGQVFYGYTF
j_call: TRBJ1-3; d_call: .; clone_size: .; v_call: TRBV5-1; cdr3_length: 14; cdr3_nt: TGCGCCAGCAGCCGAGATCTCTCTGGAAACACCATATATTTT; cdr3_aa: CASSRDLSGNTIYF
j_call: TRBJ2-5; d_call: .; clone_size: .; v_call: TRBV3-1/TRBV3-2; cdr3_length: 15; cdr3_nt: TGTGCCAGCAGCCAAGTACAGGGGAGCGGGGAGACCCAGTACTTC; cdr3_aa: CASSQVQGSGETQYF
j_call: TRBJ2-1; d_call: TRBD2; clone_size: .; v_call: TRBV10-2; cdr3_length: 16; cdr3_nt: TGCGCCAGCAGTGCGCGCGGGGGGGCCCTGTACAATGAGCAGTTCTTC; cdr3_aa: CASSARGGALYNEQFF
j_call: TRBJ1-6; d_call: TRBD1; clone_size: .; v_call: TRBV6-5; cdr3_length: 14; cdr3_nt: TGTGCCAGCAGTTGGGGGACAGAGGGTTCACCCCTCCACTTT; cdr3_aa: CASSWGTEGSPLHF
j_call: TRBJ2-3; d_call: TRBD2; clone_size: .; v_call: TRBV12-3/TRBV12-4; cdr3_length: 12; cdr3_nt: TGTGCCAGCAGGGGGGGGGACTATCCGCAGTATTTT; cdr3_aa: CASRGGDYPQYF
j_call: TRBJ2-7; d_call: .; clone_size: .; v_call: TRBV10-3; cdr3_length: 16; cdr3_nt: TGTGCCATCAGTGTCGTAGGACGGGGAGAGTCCTACGAGCAGTACTTC; cdr3_aa: CAISVVGRGESYEQYF
j_call: TRBJ2-5; d_call: TRBD2; clone_size: .; v_call: TRBV2; cdr3_length: 13; cdr3_nt: TGTGCCAGCAGTGCTCGGGGGGGGGAGACCCAGTACTTC; cdr3_aa: CASSARGGETQYF
j_call: TRBJ1-6; d_call: TRBD1; clone_size: few; v_call: TRBV9; cdr3_length: 15; cdr3_nt: TGTGCCAGCAGCGAAGGGACAGGGAGTAATTCACCCCTCCACTTT; cdr3_aa: CASSEGTGSNSPLHF
j_call: TRBJ1-3; d_call: .; clone_size: .; v_call: TRBV5-1; cdr3_length: 15; cdr3_nt: TGCGCCAGCAGCTTAAGGAGTTCTCCTGGAAACACCATATATTTT; cdr3_aa: CASSLRSSPGNTIYF
j_call: TRBJ1-1; d_call: TRBD1; clone_size: .; v_call: TRBV9; cdr3_length: 15; cdr3_nt: TGTGCCAGCAGCGTAGATGGACAGGCACAGGCTGAAGCTTTCTTT; cdr3_aa: CASSVDGQAQAEAFF
j_call: TRBJ1-2; d_call: TRBD1; clone_size: few; v_call: TRBV10-3; cdr3_length: 14; cdr3_nt: TGTGCCATCAGTGGACAGGGGGTGAACTATGGCTACACCTTC; cdr3_aa: CAISGQGVNYGYTF
j_call: TRBJ1-6; d_call: TRBD1; clone_size: .; v_call: TRBV30; cdr3_length: 13; cdr3_nt: TGTGCCTGGAGTGGGACAGGGGGCTCACCCCTCCACTTT; cdr3_aa: CAWSGTGGSPLHF
j_call: TRBJ1-5; d_call: TRBD1; clone_size: .; v_call: TRBV19; cdr3_length: 15; cdr3_nt: TGTGCCAGTAGCCCAGGGGGACATAGCAATCAGCCCCAGCATTTT; cdr3_aa: CASSPGGHSNQPQHF
j_call: TRBJ1-1; d_call: .; clone_size: few; v_call: TRBV28; cdr3_length: 16; cdr3_nt: TGTGCCAGCTGGGGCCCCAACAACAGGGTGAACACTGAAGCTTTCTTT; cdr3_aa: CASWGPNNRVNTEAFF
j_call: TRBJ2-7; d_call: .; clone_size: once; v_call: TRBV15; cdr3_length: 15; cdr3_nt: TGTGCCACCAGCAGAGATGCTACAGTTCCCTACGAGCAGTACTTC; cdr3_aa: CATSRDATVPYEQYF